Listed below are T cell receptor beta chains from one sample, sequenced in a study of shared clonotypes between healthy human individuals. TCRdb's copy holds only in-frame clones and misses some; the assay was immunoSEQ multiplex PCR. Here the sample spans over 2 million clones, 80% to 95% being singletons. Sequencing input: naive CD4+ T cells from PBMCs. The receptors shown here come from a man younger than 35 in good health. Some clones in this sample may be carry-over from other donors' samples. Both conserved end residues are part of each CDR3.

len,v_gene,CDR3aa
13,TRBV5-8,CANFRTGGYEQYF
18,TRBV4-2,CASSPTGGVAGPEYEQYF
15,TRBV10-3,CAISETSSSNQPQHF
14,TRBV7-9,CASSPDRAYGDQYF
15,TRBV5-8,CASSLGTRRDNEQFF
14,TRBV5-1,CASSLGQSTGELFF
13,TRBV28,CASAMTGWYGYTF
15,TRBV5-1,CASSVRTGRNTEAFF
15,TRBV28,CASTDLAGSTDTQYF
16,TRBV11-2,CASSSRPQDSFNEQFF
11,TRBV19,CASSTGETQYF
15,TRBV7-3,CASSLGTSGSNEQFF